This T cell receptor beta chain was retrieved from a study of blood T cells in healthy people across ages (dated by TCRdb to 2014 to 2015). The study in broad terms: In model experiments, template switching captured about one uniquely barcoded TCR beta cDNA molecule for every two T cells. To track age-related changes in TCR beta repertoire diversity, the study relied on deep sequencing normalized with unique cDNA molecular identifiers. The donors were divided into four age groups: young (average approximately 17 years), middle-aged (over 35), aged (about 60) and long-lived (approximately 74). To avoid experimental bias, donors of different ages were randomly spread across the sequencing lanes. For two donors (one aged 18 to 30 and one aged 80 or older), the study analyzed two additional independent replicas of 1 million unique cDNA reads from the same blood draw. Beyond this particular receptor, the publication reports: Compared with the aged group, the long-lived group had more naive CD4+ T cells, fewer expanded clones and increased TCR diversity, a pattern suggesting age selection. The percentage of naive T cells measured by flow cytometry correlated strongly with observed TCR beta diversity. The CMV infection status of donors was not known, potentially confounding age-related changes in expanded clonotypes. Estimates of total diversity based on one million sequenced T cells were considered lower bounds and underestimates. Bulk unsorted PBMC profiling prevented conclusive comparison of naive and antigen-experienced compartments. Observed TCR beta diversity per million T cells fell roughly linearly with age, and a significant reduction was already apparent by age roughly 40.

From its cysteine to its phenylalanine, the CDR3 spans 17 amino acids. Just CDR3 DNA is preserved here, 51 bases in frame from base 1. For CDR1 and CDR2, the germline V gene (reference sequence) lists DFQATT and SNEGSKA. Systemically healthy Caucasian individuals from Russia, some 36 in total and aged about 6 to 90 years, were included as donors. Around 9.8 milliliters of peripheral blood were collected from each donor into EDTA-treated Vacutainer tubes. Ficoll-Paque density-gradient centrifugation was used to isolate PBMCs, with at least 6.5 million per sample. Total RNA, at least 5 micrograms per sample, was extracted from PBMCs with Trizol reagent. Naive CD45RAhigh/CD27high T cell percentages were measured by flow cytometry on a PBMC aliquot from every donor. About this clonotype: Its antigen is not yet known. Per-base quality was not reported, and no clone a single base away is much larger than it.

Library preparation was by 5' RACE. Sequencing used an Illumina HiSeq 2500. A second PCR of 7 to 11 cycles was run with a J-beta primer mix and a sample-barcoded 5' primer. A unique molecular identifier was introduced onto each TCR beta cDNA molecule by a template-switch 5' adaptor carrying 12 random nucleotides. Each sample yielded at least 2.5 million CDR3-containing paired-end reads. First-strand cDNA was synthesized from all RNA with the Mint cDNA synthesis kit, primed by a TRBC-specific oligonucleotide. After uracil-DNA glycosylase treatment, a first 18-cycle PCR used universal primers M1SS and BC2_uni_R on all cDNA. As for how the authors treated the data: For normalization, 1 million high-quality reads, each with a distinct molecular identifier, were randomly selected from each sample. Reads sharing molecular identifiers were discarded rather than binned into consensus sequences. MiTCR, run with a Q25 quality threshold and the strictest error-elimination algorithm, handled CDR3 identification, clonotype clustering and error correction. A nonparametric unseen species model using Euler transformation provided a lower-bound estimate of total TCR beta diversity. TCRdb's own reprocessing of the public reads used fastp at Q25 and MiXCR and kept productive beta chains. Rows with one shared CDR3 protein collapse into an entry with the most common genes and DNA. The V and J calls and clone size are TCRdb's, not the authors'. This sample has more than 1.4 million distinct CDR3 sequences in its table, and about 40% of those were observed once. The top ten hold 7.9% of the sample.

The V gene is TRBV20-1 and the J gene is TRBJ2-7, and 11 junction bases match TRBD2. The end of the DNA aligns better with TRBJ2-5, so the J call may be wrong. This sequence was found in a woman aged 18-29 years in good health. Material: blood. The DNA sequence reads TGCAGTGCTAGAGTACCTTCACTAGCGGGAGAAAGAGAGACCCAGTACTTC. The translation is CSARVPSLAGERETQYF.